Given below is one TCR beta chain in context. It has no known antigen specificity. Base qualities are not at hand, and no much larger clone is one base apart. What the time point label conveys for this sample: four to five weeks on oral tofacitinib. Explained via the paper, the treatment or condition label denotes: oral pan-JAK inhibitor, 5-10 mg twice daily. Peripheral blood and lesional scalp punch biopsies were obtained from patients with alopecia areata. PBMCs were separated by density centrifugation and stained for CD3, CD4 and CD8, after which CD4+ and CD8+ T cells were sorted on a FACSAria. Library preparation was by the immunoSEQ multiplex PCR assay. RNA was extracted from all samples and reverse transcribed into cDNA, which served as template for TCR sequencing. First-strand cDNA was synthesized with SuperScript III using a 2:1 mix of oligo-dT and random hexamers. A synthetic immune receptor repertoire was used to measure amplification bias, and any remaining bias was corrected computationally. On the authors' methods: Raw reads were preprocessed to remove errors, and CDR3 was defined according to IMGT conventions as the region from the conserved cysteine to phenylalanine. Clonality was computed by normalizing Shannon entropy by log2 of the number of productive unique TCRs and subtracting the result from 1. Scalp TCRbeta sequences were cross-referenced with sorted blood CD4 and CD8 repertoires so that the CD4 or CD8 identity of scalp clones could be inferred. TCRdb's version of the immuneACCESS table is confined to in-frame rearrangements and falls short of the full clone set. An unresolved V gene accounts for under half of the shortfall where checked; the remainder is of unknown origin. V and J calls and clone size are those listed in that table; D and trimming were worked out from the DNA. This sample lists around 190,000 clones; more than 55% were detected once. Less than 0.8% of the sample belongs to the ten largest clones.

This sample is drawn from a study of CD8+ T cells in alopecia areata listed by TCRdb under 2018. Study-level background: The treated patients, all with moderate-to-severe alopecia areata, were enrolled in an open-label pilot trial of oral tofacitinib given at 5 to 10 mg twice daily. Tofacitinib was administered for 6 to 18 months, and 6 months of follow-up off drug were then conducted to assess delayed response and recurrence. For the treated patients, the SALT score, which quantifies what percentage of scalp surface area is affected, served as the measure of disease severity. High-throughput TCRbeta sequencing was used to examine T cell clonal expansion in alopecia areata in both the C3H/HeJ mouse model and human patients. On the human side, TCRbeta sequencing was run on scalp tissue and on sorted CD4+ and CD8+ peripheral blood T cells from healthy controls and from alopecia areata patients with either patchy or totalis/universalis disease. Biopsies were taken from tofacitinib-treated patients at baseline and again at 4 and 24 weeks into treatment, and several of those patients also had a later scalp biopsy. Scalp clonality was compared across normal scalp (n=4), patchy alopecia areata scalp (n=8), and alopecia totalis/universalis scalp (n=8). The RNA source kit depended on sample type: the PAXgene miRNA kit for fixed scalp, the miRNeasy kit for PBMCs, and the RNeasy kit for mouse skin. Amplification of TCRbeta CDR3 regions was done by immunoSEQ multiplex PCR using 35 Vbeta forward primers and 13 Jbeta reverse primers.

The full study reports these points: During tofacitinib treatment, many expanded lesional clones remained in scalp and blood, and this persistence may partly explain relapse after treatment is stopped. Shared TCR sequences between patients were less evident than in mice, which may be partly attributable to HLA diversity in the patient population. The treated cohort was small, with a single nonresponder, so links between baseline CD8+ expansion and response need larger studies. Scalp clonality and the number of expanded CD8+ clones among the top 100 scalp clones were significantly decreased by tofacitinib. Unlike mouse skin, which is dominated by gammadelta T cells, normal human skin has resident alphabeta T cells that are also sequenced, and this complicates analysis of the scalp TCR repertoire. Lesional scalp, especially in alopecia totalis/universalis, showed higher clonality and more expanded CD8+ clones than normal scalp, suggesting antigenic drive.

Trimming accounts for 5 bases at V and 10 bases at J, while the number of junction bases matched to no gene is 2. CDR1 is given as GTSNPN and CDR2 as SVGIG, both from the germline V gene (reference sequence). The CDR3 has 10 amino acids, counting the end cysteine and phenylalanine. Here the CDR3 DNA is all that survives: 30 bases in frame from base 1. The sequences come from CD4+ T cells sorted from blood, collected at week 4, from a patient treated with tofacitinib. The receptor's source is a human donor with alopecia areata. The sequence is built from TRBV30 and TRBJ1-1, with 9 middle bases fitting TRBD1. CDR3 reads: CAWGTGTAFF. The nucleotide sequence is given as TGTGCCTGGGGGACAGGGACAGCTTTCTTT.